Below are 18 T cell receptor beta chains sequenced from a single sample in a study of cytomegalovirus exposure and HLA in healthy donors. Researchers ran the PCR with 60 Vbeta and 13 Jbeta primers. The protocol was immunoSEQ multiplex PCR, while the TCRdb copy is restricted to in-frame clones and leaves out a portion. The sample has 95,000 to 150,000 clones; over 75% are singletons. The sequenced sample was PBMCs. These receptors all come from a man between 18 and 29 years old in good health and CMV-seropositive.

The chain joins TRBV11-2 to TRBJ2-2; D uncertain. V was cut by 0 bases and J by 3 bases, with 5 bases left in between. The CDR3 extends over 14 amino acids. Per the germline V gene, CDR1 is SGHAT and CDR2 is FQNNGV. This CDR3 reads CASSLDGYTGELFF. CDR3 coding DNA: TGTGCCAGCAGCTTAGATGGCTACACCGGGGAGCTGTTTTTT.

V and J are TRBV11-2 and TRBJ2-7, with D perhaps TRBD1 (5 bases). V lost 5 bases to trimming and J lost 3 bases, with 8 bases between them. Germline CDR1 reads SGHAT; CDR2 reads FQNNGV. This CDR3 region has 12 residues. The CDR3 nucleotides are TGTGCCAGCAGCCGGACATACTACGAGCAGTACTTC. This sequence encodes CASSRTYYEQYF.

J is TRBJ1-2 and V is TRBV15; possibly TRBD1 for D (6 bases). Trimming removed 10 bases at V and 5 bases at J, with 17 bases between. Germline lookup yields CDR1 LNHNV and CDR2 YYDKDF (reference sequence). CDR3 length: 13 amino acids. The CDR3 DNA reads TGTGCCAGCCGTGGACAGAACCTTTATGGCTACACCTTC. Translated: CASRGQNLYGYTF.

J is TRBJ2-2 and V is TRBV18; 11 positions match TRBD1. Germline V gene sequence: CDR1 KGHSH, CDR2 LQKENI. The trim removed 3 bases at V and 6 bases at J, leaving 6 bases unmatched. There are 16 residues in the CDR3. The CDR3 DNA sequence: TGTGCCAGCTCACCCGGACAGGGGGCGTCTTCCGGGGAGCTGTTTTTT. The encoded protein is CASSPGQGASSGELFF.

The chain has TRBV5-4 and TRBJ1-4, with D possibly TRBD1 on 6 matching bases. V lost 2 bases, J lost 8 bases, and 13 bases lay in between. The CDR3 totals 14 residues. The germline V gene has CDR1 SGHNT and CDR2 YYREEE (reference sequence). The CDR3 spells CASSFRGAREKLFF. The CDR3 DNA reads TGTGCCAGCAGCTTTCGGGGGGCGAGAGAAAAACTGTTTTTT.

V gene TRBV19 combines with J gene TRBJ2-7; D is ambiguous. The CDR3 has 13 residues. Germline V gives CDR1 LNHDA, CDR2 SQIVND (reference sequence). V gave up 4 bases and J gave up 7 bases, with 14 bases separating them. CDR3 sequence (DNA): TGTGCCAGTAGTAACTCCCACAGTGGAGAGCAGTACTTC. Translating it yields CASSNSHSGEQYF.

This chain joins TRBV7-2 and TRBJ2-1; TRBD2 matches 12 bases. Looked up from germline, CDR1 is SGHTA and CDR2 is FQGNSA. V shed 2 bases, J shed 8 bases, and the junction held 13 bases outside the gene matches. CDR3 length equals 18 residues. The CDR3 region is CASSLSLSSLAGGHEQFF. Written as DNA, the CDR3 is TGTGCCAGCAGCTTATCTCTCTCGTCACTAGCGGGAGGCCATGAGCAGTTCTTC.

The CDR3: CASSQTLAGTSGSYEQYF. In nucleotides, the CDR3 is TGCGCCAGCAGCCAGACTTTGGCCGGGACTAGCGGGAGCTACGAGCAGTACTTC. The chain links TRBV4-3 to TRBJ2-7, with 14 nucleotides matching TRBD2. The length of the CDR3 is 18 residues. CDR1 LGHNA and CDR2 YSLEER come from the germline V gene. Losses at the gene ends were 3 bases for V and 3 bases for J; bases not matched to a gene: 10.

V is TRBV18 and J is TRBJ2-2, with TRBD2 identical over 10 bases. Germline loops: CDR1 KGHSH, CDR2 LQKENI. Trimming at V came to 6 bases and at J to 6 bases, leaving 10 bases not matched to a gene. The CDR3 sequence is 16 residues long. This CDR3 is CASSRTSGVSAGELFF. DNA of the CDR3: TGTGCCAGCTCGCGAACTAGCGGGGTATCGGCCGGGGAGCTGTTTTTT.

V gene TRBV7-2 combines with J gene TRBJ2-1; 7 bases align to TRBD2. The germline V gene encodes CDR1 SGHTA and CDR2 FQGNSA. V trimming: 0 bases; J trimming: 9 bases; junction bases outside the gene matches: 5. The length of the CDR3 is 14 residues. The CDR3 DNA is TGTGCCAGCAGCTTAGCCCGGGACTATGGTGAGCAGTTCTTC. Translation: CASSLARDYGEQFF.

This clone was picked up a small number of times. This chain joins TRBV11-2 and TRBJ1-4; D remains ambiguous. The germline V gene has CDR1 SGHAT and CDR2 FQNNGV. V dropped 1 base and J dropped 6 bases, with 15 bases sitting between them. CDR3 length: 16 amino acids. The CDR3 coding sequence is TGTGCCAGCAGCTTAGTTCTGGAACAGCCCCATGAAAAACTGTTTTTT. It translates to CASSLVLEQPHEKLFF.

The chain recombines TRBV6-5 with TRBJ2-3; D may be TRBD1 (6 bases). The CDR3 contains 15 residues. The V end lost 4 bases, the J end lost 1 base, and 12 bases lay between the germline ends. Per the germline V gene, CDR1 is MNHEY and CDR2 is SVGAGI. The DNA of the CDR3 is TGTGCCAGCAGTTCACCTACAGGGCGCACAGATACGCAGTATTTT. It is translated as CASSSPTGRTDTQYF.

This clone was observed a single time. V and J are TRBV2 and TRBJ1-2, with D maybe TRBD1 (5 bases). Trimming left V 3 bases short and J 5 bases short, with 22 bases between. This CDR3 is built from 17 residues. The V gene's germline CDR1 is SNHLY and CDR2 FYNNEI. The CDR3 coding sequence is TGTGCCAGCAGTGAGATTCGCAGGGAGGCGGGGGAGTATGGCTACACCTTC. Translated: CASSEIRREAGEYGYTF. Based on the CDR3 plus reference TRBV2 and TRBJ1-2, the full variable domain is EPEVTQTPSHQVTQMGQEVILRCVPISNHLYFYWYRQILGQKVEFLVSFYNNEISEKSEIFDDQFSVERPDGSNFTLKIRSTKLEDSAMYFCASSEIRREAGEYGYTFGSGTRLTVV.

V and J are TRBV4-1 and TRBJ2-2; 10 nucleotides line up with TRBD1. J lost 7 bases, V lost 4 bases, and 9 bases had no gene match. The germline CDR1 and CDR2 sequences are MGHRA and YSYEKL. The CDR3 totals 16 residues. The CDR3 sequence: CASSPADRGRNGELFF. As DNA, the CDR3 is TGCGCCAGCAGCCCAGCCGACAGGGGGCGAAACGGGGAGCTGTTTTTT.

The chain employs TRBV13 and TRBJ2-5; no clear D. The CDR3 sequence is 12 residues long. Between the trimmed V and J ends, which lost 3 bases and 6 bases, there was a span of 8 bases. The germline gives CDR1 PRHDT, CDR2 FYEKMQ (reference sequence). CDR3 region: CASSFGSKTQYF. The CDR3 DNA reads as TGTGCCAGCAGCTTTGGCTCGAAGACCCAGTACTTC.

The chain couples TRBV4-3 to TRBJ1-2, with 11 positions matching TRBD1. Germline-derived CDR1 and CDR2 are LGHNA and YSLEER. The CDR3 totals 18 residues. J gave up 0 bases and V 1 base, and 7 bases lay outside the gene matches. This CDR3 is CASSQVTGTGGANYGYTF. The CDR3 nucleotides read TGCGCCAGCAGCCAAGTAACCGGGACAGGGGGTGCTAACTATGGCTACACCTTC.

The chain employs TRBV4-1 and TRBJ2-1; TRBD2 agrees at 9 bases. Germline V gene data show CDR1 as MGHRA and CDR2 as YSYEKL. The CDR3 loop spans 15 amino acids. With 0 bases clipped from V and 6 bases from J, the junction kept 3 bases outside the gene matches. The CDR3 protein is CASSQDGGRANEQFF. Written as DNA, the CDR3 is TGCGCCAGCAGCCAAGACGGCGGGAGGGCCAATGAGCAGTTCTTC.

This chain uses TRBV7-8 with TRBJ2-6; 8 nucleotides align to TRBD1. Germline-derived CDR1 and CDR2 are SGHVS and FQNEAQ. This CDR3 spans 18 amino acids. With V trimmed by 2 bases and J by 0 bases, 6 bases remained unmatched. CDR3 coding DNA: TGTGCCAGCAGCTTAAAGGGACAGGATGCCTCTGGGGCCAACGTCCTGACTTTC. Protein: CASSLKGQDASGANVLTF.